One and the same sample provided the 14 T cell receptor beta chains below, sequenced in a study of T cells in women clearing cervical HPV infection. Data came from immunoSEQ multiplex PCR; TCRdb stores just in-frame clones and leaves some out. Its table lists under 35,000 clones. Sequencing used blood buffy coat. The receptors stem from a woman aged 18-70 years with a cervical HPV16 infection that either progressed to CIN3+ or cleared (not recorded which).

As for this clone: From the germline J gene comes the end of the CDR3, since the read stops 3 residues before it. The chain is built from TRBV18 and TRBJ2-3; TRBD2 aligns across 12 bases. Germline V CDR1 and CDR2: KGHSH, LQKENI. The CDR3 loop spans 16 amino acids. The CDR3 protein is CASSPPLAGGVETQYF. The sequenced CDR3 bases are TGTGCCAGCTCACCACCCCTAGCGGGGGGGGTGGAGACG. The variable domain in full, with the rest retrieved from reference TRBV18 and TRBJ2-3, is NAGVMQNPRHLVRRRGQEARLRCSPMKGHSHVYWYRQLPEEGLKFMVYLQKENIIDESGMPKERFSAEFPKEGPSILRIQQVVRGDSAAYFCASSPPLAGGVETQYFGPGTRLTVL.

With regard to this clone: The read stops 3 residues short of the end of the CDR3; the missing end is completed from the germline J gene. The genes are TRBV28 and TRBJ1-2; 11 nucleotides line up with TRBD1. CDR1 is MDHEN and CDR2 is SYDVKM in the germline V gene. V gave up 9 bases and J gave up 5 bases; unmatched junction bases: 14. There are 16 residues in the CDR3. The CDR3 bases that were read are TGTGCCAGTGATGTAGCAAGGACAGGGGGCGGATATGGC. It translates to CASDVARTGGGYG. The whole CDR3 is CASDVARTGGGYGYTF.

Concerning this clone: The DNA ends 3 residues before the CDR3 does, and the rest of the CDR3 is filled in from the germline J gene. V usage is TRBV29-1 and J usage is TRBJ2-7; 8 bases are a match to TRBD1. The CDR3 spans 12 residues. CDR1 and CDR2 from the germline V gene are SQVTM and ANQGSEA. V lost 7 bases and J lost 6; bases outside the gene matches: 8. CDR3 bases read: TGCAGCGCCTGGACAGGGAGCCGCGAG. Encoded protein: CSAWTGSRE. The CDR3 in its entirety is CSAWTGSREQYF.

Regarding this clone: The CDR3 goes on 3 residues after the read ends, and that part is filled in from the germline J gene. The rearrangement links TRBV19 to TRBJ1-6; D uncertain. Trimming removed 3 bases from V and 9 bases from J, with 12 bases in between. This CDR3 region has 14 residues. Germline loops: CDR1 LNHDA, CDR2 SQIVND (reference sequence). The CDR3 bases that were read are TGTGCCAGTAGTATGACGGGTGTGACTTCACCC. Its translation is CASSMTGVTSP. The CDR3 in its entirety is CASSMTGVTSPLHF. Using reference TRBV19 and TRBJ1-6 for the parts outside the CDR3, the full variable domain is DGGITQSPKYLFRKEGQNVTLSCEQNLNHDAMYWYRQDPGQGLRLIYYSQIVNDFQKGDIAEGYSVSREKKESFPLTVTSAQKNPTAFYLCASSMTGVTSPLHFGNGTRLTVT.

Note on this clone: The CDR3 goes on 3 residues after the read ends, and that part is filled in from the germline J gene. The V call is TRBV7-2, the J call TRBJ1-2; D remains ambiguous. CDR1 SGHTA and CDR2 FQGNSA come from the germline V gene. This CDR3 contains 14 residues. The chain's CDR3 is CASSLTSGPYDYTF. CDR3 DNA (partial): TGTGCCAGCAGCTTAACCAGCGGGCCTTACGAC.

In the case of this clone: Read sequence stops 3 residues before the CDR3 end, and the germline J gene provides the missing end. The J gene is TRBJ2-3, the V gene TRBV20-1; the match to TRBD1 covers 9 bases. The CDR3 runs 14 residues. The germline gives CDR1 DFQATT, CDR2 SNEGSKA (reference sequence). Partial CDR3 DNA: TGCAGTGCTTGGGGACAGGGACAACAAGAGACG. It translates to CSAWGQGQQET. The CDR3 as a whole reads CSAWGQGQQETQYF.

On this clone itself: The read finishes 3 residues shy of the CDR3 end, and the germline J gene is used to complete it. This sequence joins TRBV5-4 and TRBJ2-7; maybe TRBD1 (6 bases). With 0 bases removed from V and 4 bases from J, the gap between germline ends came to 14 bases. CDR1 SGHNT and CDR2 YYREEE come from the germline V gene (reference sequence). The CDR3 loop spans 15 amino acids. The CDR3: CASSLDNRAPYEQYF. The part of the CDR3 DNA that was read is TGTGCCAGCAGCTTGGATAACAGGGCACCATACGAG.

The CDR3 spells CSARSVRAAEGLAGNTKNIQYF. Incomplete CDR3 DNA: TGCAGTGCTAGATCTGTTCGGGCCGCCGAGGGACTAGCGGGGAATACCAAAAACATT. The J gene is TRBJ2-4, the V gene TRBV20-1; 13 bases align to TRBD2. The sequenced fragment ends 3 residues before the CDR3 boundary, so the rest is inferred from the germline J gene. Unmatched junction bases numbered 21, after V lost 2 bases and J lost 2 bases. This CDR3 comprises 22 residues. The V gene's germline CDR1 is DFQATT and CDR2 SNEGSKA (reference sequence).

Concerning this clone: The read stops 3 residues short of the end of the CDR3; the missing end is completed from the germline J gene. The chain links TRBV5-1 to TRBJ1-6; 10 nucleotides line up with TRBD1. Germline V CDR1 and CDR2: SGHRS, YFSETQ. The CDR3 length is 14 residues. Unmatched junction bases numbered 4, after V lost 4 bases and J lost 9 bases. CDR3 amino acids: CASSLTGGSSPLHF. The CDR3 bases that were read are TGCGCCAGCAGCCTGACAGGGGGCAGTTCACCC.

Comment on this clone: The read comes to an end 3 residues before the CDR3 does, leaving the germline J gene to fill in the end. This chain links TRBV5-1 with TRBJ2-3; D may match TRBD1 or TRBD2 (5 bases each). Between the trimmed V and J ends, which lost 4 bases and 1 base, there was a span of 7 bases. CDR3 length: 13 residues. The germline V gene encodes CDR1 SGHRS and CDR2 YFSETQ. CDR3 residues: CASSRGGTDTQYF. Partial CDR3 DNA: TGCGCCAGCAGCAGGGGAGGCACAGATACG.

As to this clone: The sequenced fragment ends 3 residues before the CDR3 boundary, so the rest is inferred from the germline J gene. The chain links TRBV28 to TRBJ2-1, with D perhaps matching TRBD2 (6 bases). Looked up from germline, CDR1 is MDHEN and CDR2 is SYDVKM. V was shortened by 8 bases and J by 3 bases, with 14 bases between the two germline ends. This CDR3 region has 14 residues. The DNA read from the CDR3 is TGTGCCAGCGGCGCTGGGGGGTACTACAATGAG. Translating it yields CASGAGGYYNE. The whole CDR3 is CASGAGGYYNEQFF.

Comments on this clone: The missing CDR3 end, 3 residues past where the read stops, is filled in from the germline J gene. V is TRBV7-3 and J is TRBJ1-4; D is unclear. This CDR3 contains 12 residues. From germline, CDR1 is SGHTA and CDR2 FQGTGA. The CDR3 region is CASSSAGTPLFF. CDR3 DNA, as far as it was read: TGTGCCAGCAGCTCCGCGGGTACACCA. Based on the CDR3 plus reference TRBV7-3 and TRBJ1-4, the full variable domain is GAGVSQTPSNKVTEKGKYVELRCDPISGHTALYWYRQSLGQGPEFLIYFQGTGAADDSGLPNDRFFAVRPEGSVSTLKIQRTERGDSAVYLCASSSAGTPLFFGSGTQLSVL.

Of note for this clone: The read falls 3 residues short of the CDR3 end, and the missing part is taken from the germline J gene. V is TRBV5-1 and J is TRBJ2-3; 7 bases match TRBD2. The CDR3 runs to 18 residues. Germline trimming cut 3 bases from V and 2 bases from J; bases unmatched to any gene: 15. CDR1 SGHRS and CDR2 YFSETQ come from the germline V gene. The CDR3 loop reads CASSSGSDGGGFTDTQYF. CDR3 DNA (partial): TGCGCCAGCAGCTCAGGGTCCGATGGCGGGGGATTCACAGATACG.

Turning to this clone: The read ends 3 residues before the CDR3 terminus; that terminus is restored from the germline J gene. V gene TRBV7-2 combines with J gene TRBJ2-3, with 9 bases identical to TRBD2. Germline V gene sequence: CDR1 SGHTA, CDR2 FQGNSA. J lost 2 bases, V lost 3 bases, and 3 bases had no gene match. The CDR3 has 15 amino acids. The covered CDR3 bases are TGTGCCAGCAGCTTGATAGCGGGGGACACAGATACG. It translates to CASSLIAGDTDT. The complete CDR3 reads CASSLIAGDTDTQYF.